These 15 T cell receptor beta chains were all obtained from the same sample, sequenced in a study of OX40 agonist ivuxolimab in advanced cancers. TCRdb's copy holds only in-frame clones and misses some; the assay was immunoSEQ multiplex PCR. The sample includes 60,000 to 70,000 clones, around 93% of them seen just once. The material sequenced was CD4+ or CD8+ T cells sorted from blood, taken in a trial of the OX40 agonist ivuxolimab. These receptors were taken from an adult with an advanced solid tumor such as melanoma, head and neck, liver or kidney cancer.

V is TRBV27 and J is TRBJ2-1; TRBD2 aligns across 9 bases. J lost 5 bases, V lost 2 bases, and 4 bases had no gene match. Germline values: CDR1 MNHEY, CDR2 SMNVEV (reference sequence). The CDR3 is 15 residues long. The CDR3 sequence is CASSLVAGANNEQFF. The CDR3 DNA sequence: TGTGCCAGCAGTTTAGTAGCGGGAGCTAACAATGAGCAGTTCTTC.

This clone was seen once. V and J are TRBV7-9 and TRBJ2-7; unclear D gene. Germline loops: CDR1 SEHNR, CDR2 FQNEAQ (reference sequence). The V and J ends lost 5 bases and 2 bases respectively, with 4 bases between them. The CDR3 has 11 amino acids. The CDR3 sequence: CASSQAYEQYF. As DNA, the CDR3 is TGTGCCAGCAGCCAGGCCTACGAGCAGTACTTC.

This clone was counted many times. The CDR3 nucleotides are TGTGCCAGCACCCAGTCGGCGGGAGGCCACGAGCAGTACTTC. Amino acid sequence: CASTQSAGGHEQYF. The chain combines TRBV6-5 with TRBJ2-7, with 8 positions matching TRBD2. V was clipped by 7 bases and J by 5 bases; unmatched bases: 10. The CDR3 covers 14 residues. The germline V gene encodes CDR1 MNHEY and CDR2 SVGAGI.

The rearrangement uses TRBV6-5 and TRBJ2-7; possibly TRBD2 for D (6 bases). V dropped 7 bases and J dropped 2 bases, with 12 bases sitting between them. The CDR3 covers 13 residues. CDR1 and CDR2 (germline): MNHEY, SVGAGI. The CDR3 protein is CASTGGSPYEQYF. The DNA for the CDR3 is TGTGCCAGCACAGGAGGGAGCCCCTACGAGCAGTACTTC.

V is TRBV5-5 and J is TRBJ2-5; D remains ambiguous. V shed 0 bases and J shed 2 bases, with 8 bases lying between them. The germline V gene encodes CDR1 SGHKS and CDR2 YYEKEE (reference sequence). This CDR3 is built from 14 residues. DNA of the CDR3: TGTGCCAGCAGCTTGGAACAGCCACAAGAGACCCAGTACTTC. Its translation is CASSLEQPQETQYF.

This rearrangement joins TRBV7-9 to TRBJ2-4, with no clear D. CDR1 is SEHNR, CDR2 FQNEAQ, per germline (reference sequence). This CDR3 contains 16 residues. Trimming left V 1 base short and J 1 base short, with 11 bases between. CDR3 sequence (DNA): TGTGCCAGCAGCTTAGTCGTTAATTTGGCCAAAAACATTCAGTACTTC. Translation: CASSLVVNLAKNIQYF. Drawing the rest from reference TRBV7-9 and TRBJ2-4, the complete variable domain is DTGVSQNPRHKITKRGQNVTFRCDPISEHNRLYWYRQTLGQGPEFLTYFQNEAQLEKSRLLSDRFSAERPKGSFSTLEIQRTEQGDSAMYLCASSLVVNLAKNIQYFGAGTRLSVL.

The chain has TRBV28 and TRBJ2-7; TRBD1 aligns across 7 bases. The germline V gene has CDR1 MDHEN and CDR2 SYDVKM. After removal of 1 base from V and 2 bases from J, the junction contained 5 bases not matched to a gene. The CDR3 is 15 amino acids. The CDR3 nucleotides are TGTGCCAGCAGTTTATTCGGACAGGCCCCCTACGAGCAGTACTTC. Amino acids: CASSLFGQAPYEQYF.

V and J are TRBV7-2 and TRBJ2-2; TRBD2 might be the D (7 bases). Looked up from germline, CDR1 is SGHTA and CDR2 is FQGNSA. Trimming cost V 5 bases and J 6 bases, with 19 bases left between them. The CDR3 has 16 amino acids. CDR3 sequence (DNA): TGTGCCAGCAGCCCTGTCGGGGGGCGCTTTGCCGGGGAGCTGTTTTTT. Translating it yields CASSPVGGRFAGELFF.

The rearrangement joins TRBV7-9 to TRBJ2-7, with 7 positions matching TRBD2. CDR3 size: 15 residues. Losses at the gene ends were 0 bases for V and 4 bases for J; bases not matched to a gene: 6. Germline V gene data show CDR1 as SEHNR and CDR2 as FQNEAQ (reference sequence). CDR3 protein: CASSLAGEGGYEQYF. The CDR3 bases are TGTGCCAGCAGCTTAGCGGGGGAGGGCGGGTACGAGCAGTACTTC.

CDR3 nucleotides: TGTGCCAGCATAGGGATTTGGGAGACCCAGTACTTC. Translated: CASIGIWETQYF. The V gene is TRBV21-1, the J gene TRBJ2-5. TRBV21-1 is a recognized pseudogene. The CDR3 extends over 12 amino acids.

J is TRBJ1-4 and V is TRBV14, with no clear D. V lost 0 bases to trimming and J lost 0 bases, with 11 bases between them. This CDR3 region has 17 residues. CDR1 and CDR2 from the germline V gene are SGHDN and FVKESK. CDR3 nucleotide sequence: TGTGCCAGCAGCCAAGAGGCGGCCTACACAACTAATGAAAAACTGTTTTTT. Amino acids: CASSQEAAYTTNEKLFF.

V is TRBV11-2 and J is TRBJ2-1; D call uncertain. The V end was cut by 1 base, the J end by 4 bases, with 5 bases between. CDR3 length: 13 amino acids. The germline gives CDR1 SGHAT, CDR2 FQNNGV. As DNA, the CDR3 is TGTGCCAGCAGCTTAGTTATATACAATGAGCAGTTCTTC. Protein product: CASSLVIYNEQFF.

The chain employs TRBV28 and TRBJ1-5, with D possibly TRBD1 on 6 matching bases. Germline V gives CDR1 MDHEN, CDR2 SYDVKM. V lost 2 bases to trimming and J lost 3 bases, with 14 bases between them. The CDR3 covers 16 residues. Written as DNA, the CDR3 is TGTGCCAGCAGTTTAATTAGGGGGGGGAACAATCAGCCCCAGCATTTT. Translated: CASSLIRGGNNQPQHF.

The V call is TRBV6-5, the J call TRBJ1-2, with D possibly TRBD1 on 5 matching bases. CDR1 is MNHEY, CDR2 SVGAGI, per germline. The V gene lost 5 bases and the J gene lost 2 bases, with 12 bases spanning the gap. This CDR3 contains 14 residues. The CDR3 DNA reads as TGTGCCAGCAGTGGTCGTCCAGGGAACTATGGCTACACCTTC. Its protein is CASSGRPGNYGYTF.

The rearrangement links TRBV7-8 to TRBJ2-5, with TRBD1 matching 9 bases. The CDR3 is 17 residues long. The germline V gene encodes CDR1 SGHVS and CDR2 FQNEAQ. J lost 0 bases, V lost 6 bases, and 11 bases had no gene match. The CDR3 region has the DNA TGTGCCAGCAGGGAGACCCACAGGGGGCCTTACCAAGAGACCCAGTACTTC. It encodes CASRETHRGPYQETQYF.